This entry lists 22 T cell receptor beta chains sequenced from one sample in a study of T cells in Graves' hyperthyroidism and ophthalmopathy. Amplified TCR beta CDR3 regions came from RNA transcripts. TCR CDR3 underwent first-round RT-PCR with the HTBI primer set. TCRdb re-called the multiplex PCR reads through MiXCR, storing one row per CDR3 protein. The table lists fewer than 650,000 distinct CDR3 sequences, approximately 15% of them singletons, with around 7% in the top ten. What was sequenced was blood. Every receptor here comes from a woman aged 18 to 35 with Graves' ophthalmopathy.

The J gene is TRBJ2-6, the V gene TRBV14; D might be TRBD1 (5 bases). This CDR3 spans 19 amino acids. V gave up 2 bases and J gave up 0 bases, with 17 bases separating them. The germline CDR1 and CDR2 sequences are SGHDN and FVKESK. The CDR3 nucleotides read TGTGCCAGCAGCCAAATTAATTACAGGTTGAGCTCTGGGGCCAACGTCCTGACTTTC. Translating gives CASSQINYRLSSGANVLTF.

The table lists this clonotype with a few counts. The rearrangement joins TRBV6-1 to TRBJ2-1; D ambiguous. The CDR3 contains 17 residues. V lost 5 bases and J lost 4, with 21 bases in between. The germline CDR1 and CDR2 sequences are MNHNS and SASEGT. CDR3 in amino acids: CASSYRTGSRFYNEQFF. CDR3 nucleotides: TGTGCCAGCAGTTATAGGACGGGCTCCCGGTTTTACAATGAGCAGTTCTTC.

This clonotype was seen ten or more times. The rearrangement links TRBV28 to TRBJ2-2, with D perhaps TRBD1 (5 bases). V lost 1 base and J 3 bases, leaving 12 bases between the germline ends. The CDR3 covers 16 residues. Per germline, CDR1 MDHEN and CDR2 SYDVKM. This CDR3 is CASSLLAGIHTGELFF. The CDR3 DNA is TGTGCCAGCAGTTTATTAGCAGGGATTCACACCGGGGAGCTGTTTTTT.

The sample holds many counts of this clonotype. CDR3 sequence (DNA): TGTGCCAGCAGTTTACCTGCGGGAAGCCCCTACAATGAGCAGTTCTTC. This encodes CASSLPAGSPYNEQFF. The rearrangement joins TRBV28 to TRBJ2-1; tentative D call: TRBD2 (6 bases). Trimming took off 2 bases at V and 2 bases at J, with 13 bases between the two ends. The germline gives CDR1 MDHEN, CDR2 SYDVKM. The CDR3 has 16 residues.

This clonotype was observed a handful of times. This sequence joins TRBV20-1 and TRBJ2-3, with D unclear. The CDR3 runs to 10 residues. Germline V CDR1 and CDR2: DFQATT, SNEGSKA (reference sequence). The germline V and J ends were trimmed by 5 bases and 2 bases, with 2 bases remaining between them. CDR3 amino acids: CSAYTDTQYF. DNA for the CDR3: TGCAGTGCTTACACAGATACGCAGTATTTT.

This clonotype has at least ten counts. This chain connects TRBV30 to TRBJ2-1; D perhaps matches TRBD2 (5 bases). The CDR3 has 14 residues. CDR1 and CDR2 (germline): GTSNPN, SVGIG (reference sequence). The V gene lost 5 bases and the J gene lost 7 bases, with 18 bases spanning the gap. The CDR3 DNA reads TGTGCCTGGTCTCCCGGGGTCGGGTGGAATGAGCAGTTCTTC. Its translation is CAWSPGVGWNEQFF.

This clonotype was seen at least ten times. The V gene is TRBV6-5, the J gene TRBJ2-3, with D possibly matching TRBD2 (6 bases). The V end lost 0 bases, the J end lost 4 bases, and 11 bases lay between the germline ends. Germline V gene sequence: CDR1 MNHEY, CDR2 SVGAGI. CDR3 length: 15 amino acids. The CDR3 loop is CASSYSISGADTQYF. The CDR3 DNA is TGTGCCAGCAGTTACTCGATATCGGGGGCAGATACGCAGTATTTT.

This clonotype was counted only a few times. The DNA for the CDR3 is TGTGCCAGCAGTTACTGGCAGGGGAGTCAAGGCTACACCTTC. Its protein is CASSYWQGSQGYTF. The rearrangement uses TRBV6-5 and TRBJ1-2; TRBD1 is a possible D gene (6 bases). V lost 1 base and J lost 8, with 14 bases in between. The CDR3 runs to 14 residues. From germline, CDR1 is MNHEY and CDR2 SVGAGI.

A few counts support this clonotype. This chain's CDR3 is CASSIGSGRAGETQYF. In DNA, the CDR3 is TGTGCCAGTAGTATTGGAAGCGGGAGGGCAGGAGAGACCCAGTACTTC. The rearrangement uses TRBV19 and TRBJ2-5, with TRBD2 identical over 10 bases. V was clipped by 3 bases and J by 4 bases; unmatched bases: 8. The germline gives CDR1 LNHDA, CDR2 SQIVND (reference sequence). CDR3 size: 16 residues.

This clonotype was counted ten times or more. The chain couples TRBV11-3 to TRBJ2-1; TRBD2 matches at 10 bases. This CDR3 has 15 residues. CDR1 is SGHNT and CDR2 is YENEEA in the germline V gene. V gave up 4 bases and J gave up 8 bases; unmatched junction bases: 8. CDR3 loop: CASSSQAGGPHEQFF. The CDR3 region has the DNA TGTGCCAGCAGCTCCCAAGCGGGAGGGCCCCATGAGCAGTTCTTC.

This clonotype was observed a few times. V is TRBV6-1 and J is TRBJ2-5; 9 nucleotides align to TRBD2. The CDR3 has 17 residues. From germline, CDR1 is MNHNS and CDR2 SASEGT. V was clipped by 5 bases and J by 5 bases; unmatched bases: 15. CDR3 sequence (DNA): TGTGCCAGCAGTCGGGAGAGGGGGGCGGGAGGGCCGGAGACCCAGTACTTC. This gives the protein CASSRERGAGGPETQYF.

The chain combines TRBV27 with TRBJ2-1; possible D gene TRBD1, 5 bases. Per the germline V gene, CDR1 is MNHEY and CDR2 is SMNVEV (reference sequence). The CDR3 loop spans 13 amino acids. Deletions cut 10 bases from V and 7 bases from J, with 17 bases between. CDR3 loop: CATRADLGNEQFF. For the CDR3, the DNA is TGTGCCACCAGGGCCGACTTGGGAAATGAGCAGTTCTTC.

For this clonotype: A much larger clone differs by one base, so this may be a read error. This chain connects TRBV28 to TRBJ2-7; a weak D match, TRBD2 (7 bases). The V end was cut by 5 bases, the J end by 2 bases, with 13 bases between. The germline V gene has CDR1 MDHEN and CDR2 SYDVKM. The CDR3 is 14 residues long. The CDR3 reads CASSGRGAPYEQYF. The CDR3 nucleotides read TGTGCCAGCAGTGGACGGGGGGCCCCCTACGAGCAGTACTTC.

This clonotype was seen many times. This chain connects TRBV27 to TRBJ2-3, with 9 bases aligning to TRBD2. CDR1 and CDR2 from the germline V gene are MNHEY and SMNVEV (reference sequence). This CDR3 comprises 15 residues. The V segment lost 8 bases and the J segment 4 bases; nucleotides outside the gene matches: 10. The CDR3 loop is CASSLAGAGADTQYF. CDR3 nucleotides: TGTGCCAGCTCATTAGCGGGAGCGGGCGCAGATACGCAGTATTTT.

This clonotype was recorded at least ten times. CDR3 protein: CASRGDYTYNEQFF. The CDR3 nucleotides read TGTGCCAGCAGAGGGGACTATACCTACAATGAGCAGTTCTTC. This sequence joins TRBV28 and TRBJ2-1; TRBD2 matches at 7 bases. This CDR3 contains 14 residues. Germline V CDR1 and CDR2: MDHEN, SYDVKM. V lost 6 bases, J lost 2 bases, and 4 bases stayed unmatched.

This clonotype was counted many times. The chain is built from TRBV30 and TRBJ1-1; D is unclear. The CDR3 spans 13 residues. The germline CDR1 and CDR2 sequences are GTSNPN and SVGIG (reference sequence). The V end was cut by 5 bases, the J end by 1 base, with 11 bases between. DNA of the CDR3: TGTGCCTGGCGCTCGGAGGGGAACACTGAAGCTTTCTTT. This encodes CAWRSEGNTEAFF.

This clonotype was observed many times. V usage is TRBV6-6 and J usage is TRBJ1-3; D gene uncertain. V shed 0 bases and J shed 3 bases, with 15 bases lying between them. From germline, CDR1 is MNHNY and CDR2 SVGAGI (reference sequence). This CDR3 spans 17 amino acids. The CDR3 nucleotides are TGTGCCAGCAGTTACTCGAGATTGGTGGGGAGTGGAAACACCATATATTTT. It translates to CASSYSRLVGSGNTIYF.

This clonotype has at least ten counts. J is TRBJ1-3 and V is TRBV4-1; D gene unclear. Germline values: CDR1 MGHRA, CDR2 YSYEKL. The germline V and J ends were trimmed by 3 bases and 4 bases, with 13 bases remaining between them. CDR3 length: 15 amino acids. The CDR3: CASSQDRSRGNTIYF. CDR3 nucleotides: TGCGCCAGCAGCCAGGATCGCTCTCGGGGAAACACCATATATTTT.

This clonotype has a count of ten or more. The chain links TRBV18 to TRBJ2-3; D ambiguous. Germline CDR1 is KGHSH and CDR2 is LQKENI. The CDR3 covers 13 residues. V lost 8 bases to trimming and J lost 3 bases, with 12 bases between them. The CDR3 protein is CASPLGATDTQYF. Written as DNA, the CDR3 is TGTGCCAGCCCTCTGGGCGCGACAGATACGCAGTATTTT.

This clonotype has ten or more counts. The V call is TRBV7-2, the J call TRBJ2-5; no clear D. Germline V CDR1 and CDR2: SGHTA, FQGNSA. The CDR3 covers 14 residues. V was trimmed by 1 base and J by 4 bases, leaving 10 bases between them. The CDR3 loop reads CASSLDSRRETQYF. The CDR3 coding sequence is TGTGCCAGCAGCTTAGATTCAAGGAGAGAGACCCAGTACTTC.

This clonotype has a count of ten or more. J is TRBJ2-7 and V is TRBV7-2; D perhaps matches TRBD2 (7 bases). Trimming took 0 bases from V and 2 from J, leaving 11 bases between them. The CDR3 has 15 amino acids. The germline V gene encodes CDR1 SGHTA and CDR2 FQGNSA. The CDR3 is CASSLAAGAPYEQYF. CDR3 in DNA: TGTGCCAGCAGCTTAGCGGCGGGGGCCCCCTACGAGCAGTACTTC.

This clonotype has a handful of counts. The rearrangement uses TRBV18 and TRBJ2-3; tentatively, D is TRBD1 (5 bases). The germline V gene has CDR1 KGHSH and CDR2 LQKENI. V was trimmed by 2 bases and J by 4 bases, leaving 13 bases between them. The CDR3 is 15 amino acids. The DNA for the CDR3 is TGTGCCAGCTCACCAACAGGAGTTCATTCAGATACGCAGTATTTT. This encodes CASSPTGVHSDTQYF.